The source of this TCR beta chain is a study of cytomegalovirus exposure and HLA in healthy donors. Across the study: A preliminary data release comprised approximately 85 million unique TCRs obtained from HLA-typed donors.

It was with 60 Vbeta and 13 Jbeta primers that the PCR ran. Repertoires were generated with immunoSEQ multiplex PCR, while TCRdb's copy carries only in-frame clones and drops some. The data hold 37,000 or so clones, with about four fifths observed a single time. Details on this clone: Other DNA sequences of this sample code for an identical CDR3.

Germline V CDR1 and CDR2: ENHRY, SYGVKD. The V gene lost 3 bases and the J gene lost 4 bases, with 16 bases spanning the gap. CDR3 length: 16 residues. The specimen was PBMCs. The clonotype originates from a woman between 35 and 50 years old in good health and CMV-seronegative. The rearrangement links TRBV10-3 to TRBJ1-5; tentative D call: TRBD1 (6 bases). Here the CDR3 DNA reads TGTGCCATCAGTGAAGTAAGGGGAGGGGGAAATCAGCCCCAGCATTTT. This codes for CAISEVRGGGNQPQHF.